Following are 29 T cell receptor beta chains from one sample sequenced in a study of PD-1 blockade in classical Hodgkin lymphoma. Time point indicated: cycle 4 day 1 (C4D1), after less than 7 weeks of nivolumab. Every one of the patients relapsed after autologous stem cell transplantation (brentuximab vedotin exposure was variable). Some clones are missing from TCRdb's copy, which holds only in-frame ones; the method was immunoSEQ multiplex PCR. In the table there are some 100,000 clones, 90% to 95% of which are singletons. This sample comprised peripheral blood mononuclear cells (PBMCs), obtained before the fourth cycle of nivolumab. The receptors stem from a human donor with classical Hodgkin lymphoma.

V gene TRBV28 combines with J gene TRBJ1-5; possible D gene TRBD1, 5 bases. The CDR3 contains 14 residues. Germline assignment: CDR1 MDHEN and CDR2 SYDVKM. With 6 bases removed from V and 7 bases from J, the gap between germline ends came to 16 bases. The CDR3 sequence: CASSKRQFKQPQHF. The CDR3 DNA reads TGTGCCAGCAGCAAACGACAGTTCAAGCAGCCCCAGCATTTT. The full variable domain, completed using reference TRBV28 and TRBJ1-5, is DVKVTQSSRYLVKRTGEKVFLECVQDMDHENMFWYRQDPGLGLRLIYFSYDVKMKEKGDIPEGYSVSREKKERFSLILESASTNQTSMYLCASSKRQFKQPQHFGDGTRLSIL.

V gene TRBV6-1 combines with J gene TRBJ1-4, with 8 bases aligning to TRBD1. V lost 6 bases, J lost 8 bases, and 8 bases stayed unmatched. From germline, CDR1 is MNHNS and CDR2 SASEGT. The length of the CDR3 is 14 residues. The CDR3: CASRDRDFWEKLFF. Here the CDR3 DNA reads TGTGCCAGCAGGGACAGGGACTTTTGGGAAAAACTGTTTTTT.

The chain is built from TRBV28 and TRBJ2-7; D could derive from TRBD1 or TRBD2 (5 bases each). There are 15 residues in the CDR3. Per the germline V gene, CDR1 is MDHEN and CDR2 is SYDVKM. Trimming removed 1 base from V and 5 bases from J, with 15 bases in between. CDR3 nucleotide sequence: TGTGCCAGCAGTTTATACGGGACGTCTTACGACGAGCAGTACTTC. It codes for CASSLYGTSYDEQYF.

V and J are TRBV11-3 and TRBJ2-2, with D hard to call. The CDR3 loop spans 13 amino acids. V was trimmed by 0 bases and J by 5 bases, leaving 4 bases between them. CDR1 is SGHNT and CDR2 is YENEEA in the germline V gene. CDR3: CASSLDQTGELFF. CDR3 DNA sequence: TGTGCCAGCAGCTTAGACCAGACCGGGGAGCTGTTTTTT.

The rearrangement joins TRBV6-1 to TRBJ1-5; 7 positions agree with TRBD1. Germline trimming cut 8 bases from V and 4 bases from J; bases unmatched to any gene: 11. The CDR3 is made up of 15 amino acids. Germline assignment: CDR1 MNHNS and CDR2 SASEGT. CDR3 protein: CASGRGQGDNQPQHF. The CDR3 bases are TGTGCCAGCGGTAGGGGGCAAGGGGATAATCAGCCCCAGCATTTT.

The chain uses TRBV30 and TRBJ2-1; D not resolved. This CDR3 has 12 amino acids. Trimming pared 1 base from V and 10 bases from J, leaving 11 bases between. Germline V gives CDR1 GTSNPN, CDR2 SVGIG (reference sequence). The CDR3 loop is CAWSAFGMEQFF. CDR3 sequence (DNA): TGTGCCTGGAGTGCGTTCGGAATGGAGCAGTTCTTC. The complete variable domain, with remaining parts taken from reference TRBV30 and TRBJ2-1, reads SQTIHQWPATLVQPVGSPLSLECTVEGTSNPNLYWYRQAAGRGLQLLFYSVGIGQISSEVPQNLSASRPQDRQFILSSKKLLLSDSGFYLCAWSAFGMEQFFGPGTRLTVL.

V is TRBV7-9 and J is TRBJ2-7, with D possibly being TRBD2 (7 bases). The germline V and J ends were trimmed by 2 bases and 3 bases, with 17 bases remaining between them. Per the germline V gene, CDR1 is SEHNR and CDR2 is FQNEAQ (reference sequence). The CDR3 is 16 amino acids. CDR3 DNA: TGTGCCAGCAGCTTAATTGGGGGGGCGCCCGACTACGAGCAGTACTTC. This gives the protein CASSLIGGAPDYEQYF. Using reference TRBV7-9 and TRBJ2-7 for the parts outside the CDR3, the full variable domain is DTGVSQNPRHKITKRGQNVTFRCDPISEHNRLYWYRQTLGQGPEFLTYFQNEAQLEKSRLLSDRFSAERPKGSFSTLEIQRTEQGDSAMYLCASSLIGGAPDYEQYFGPGTRLTVT.

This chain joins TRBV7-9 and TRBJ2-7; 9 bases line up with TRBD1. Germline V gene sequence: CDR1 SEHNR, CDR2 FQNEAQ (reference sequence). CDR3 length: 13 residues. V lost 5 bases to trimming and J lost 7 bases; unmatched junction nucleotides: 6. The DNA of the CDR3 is TGTGCCAGCAGCCCCGGGACAGGGTCTGAGCAGTACTTC. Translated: CASSPGTGSEQYF.

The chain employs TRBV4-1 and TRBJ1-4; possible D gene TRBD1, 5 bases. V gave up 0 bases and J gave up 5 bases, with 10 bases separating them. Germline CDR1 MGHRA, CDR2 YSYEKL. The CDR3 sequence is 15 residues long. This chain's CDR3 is CASSQDLGGNEKLFF. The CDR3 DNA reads TGCGCCAGCAGCCAAGACCTGGGGGGAAATGAAAAACTGTTTTTT.

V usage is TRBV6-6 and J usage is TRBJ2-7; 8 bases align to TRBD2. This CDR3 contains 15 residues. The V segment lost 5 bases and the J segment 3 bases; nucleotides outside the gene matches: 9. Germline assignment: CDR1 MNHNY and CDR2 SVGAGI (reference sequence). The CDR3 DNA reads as TGTGCCAGCAGTACCGGGACTAGTAGTATCTACGAGCAGTACTTC. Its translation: CASSTGTSSIYEQYF.

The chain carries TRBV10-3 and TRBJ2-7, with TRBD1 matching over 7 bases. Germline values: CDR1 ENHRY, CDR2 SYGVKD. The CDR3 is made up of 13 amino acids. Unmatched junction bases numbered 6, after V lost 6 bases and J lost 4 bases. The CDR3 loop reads CAISPGTVYEQYF. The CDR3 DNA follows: TGTGCCATCAGCCCCGGGACAGTATACGAGCAGTACTTC.

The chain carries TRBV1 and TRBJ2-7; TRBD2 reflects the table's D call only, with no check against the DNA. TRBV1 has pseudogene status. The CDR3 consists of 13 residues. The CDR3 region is CTSSQALSYEQYF. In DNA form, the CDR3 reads TGCACCAGCAGCCAAGCACTAAGCTACGAGCAGTACTTC.

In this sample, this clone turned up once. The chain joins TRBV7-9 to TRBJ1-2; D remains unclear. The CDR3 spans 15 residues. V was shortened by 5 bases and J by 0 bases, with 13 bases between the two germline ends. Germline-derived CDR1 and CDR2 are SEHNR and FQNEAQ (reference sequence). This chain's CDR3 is CASSRPGRTNYGYTF. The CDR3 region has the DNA TGTGCCAGCAGCCGGCCCGGGCGCACTAACTATGGCTACACCTTC.

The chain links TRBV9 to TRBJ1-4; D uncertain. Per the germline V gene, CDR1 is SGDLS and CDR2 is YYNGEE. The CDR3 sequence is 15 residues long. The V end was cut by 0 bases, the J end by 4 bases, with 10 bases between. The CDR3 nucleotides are TGTGCCAGCAGCGTAGGGCAGGTTGATAATGAAAAACTGTTTTTT. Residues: CASSVGQVDNEKLFF.

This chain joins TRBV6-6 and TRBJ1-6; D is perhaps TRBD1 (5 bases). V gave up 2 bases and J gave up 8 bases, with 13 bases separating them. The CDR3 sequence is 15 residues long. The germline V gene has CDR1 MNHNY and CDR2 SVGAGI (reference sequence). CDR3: CASSYRGPWDSPLHF. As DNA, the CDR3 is TGTGCCAGCAGTTACCGGGGACCGTGGGATTCACCCCTCCACTTT.

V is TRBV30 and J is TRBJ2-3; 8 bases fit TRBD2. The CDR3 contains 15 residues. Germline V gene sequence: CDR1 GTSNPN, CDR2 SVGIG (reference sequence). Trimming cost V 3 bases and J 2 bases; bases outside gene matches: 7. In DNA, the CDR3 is TGTGCCTGGAGACTAGCGGAGCCTCTCACAGATACGCAGTATTTT. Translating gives CAWRLAEPLTDTQYF.

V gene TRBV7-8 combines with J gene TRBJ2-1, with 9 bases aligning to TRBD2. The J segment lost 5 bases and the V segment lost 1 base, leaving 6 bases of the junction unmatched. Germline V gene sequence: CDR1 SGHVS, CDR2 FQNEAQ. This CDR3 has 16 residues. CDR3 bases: TGTGCCAGCAGCTTAGTCCGGCTAGCGGGAAACAATGAGCAGTTCTTC. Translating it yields CASSLVRLAGNNEQFF.

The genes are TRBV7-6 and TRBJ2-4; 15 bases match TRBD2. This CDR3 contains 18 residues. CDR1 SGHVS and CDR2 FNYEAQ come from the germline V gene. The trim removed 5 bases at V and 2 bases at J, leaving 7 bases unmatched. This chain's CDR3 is CASSPGTSGRLTKNIQYF. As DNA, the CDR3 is TGTGCCAGCAGCCCGGGGACTAGCGGGAGGCTCACCAAAAACATTCAGTACTTC.

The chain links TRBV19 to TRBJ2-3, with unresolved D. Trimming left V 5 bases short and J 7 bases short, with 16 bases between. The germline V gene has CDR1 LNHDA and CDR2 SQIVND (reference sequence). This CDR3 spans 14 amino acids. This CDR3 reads CASSFQFESHTQYF. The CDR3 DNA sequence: TGTGCCAGTAGTTTCCAGTTCGAGTCACATACGCAGTATTTT.

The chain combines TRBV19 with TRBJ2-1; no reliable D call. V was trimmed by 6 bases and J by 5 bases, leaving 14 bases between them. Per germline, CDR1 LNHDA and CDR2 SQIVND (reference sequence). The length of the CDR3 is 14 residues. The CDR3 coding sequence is TGTGCCAGTAGAGAGTGGAACGGTAACAATGAGCAGTTCTTC. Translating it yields CASREWNGNNEQFF.

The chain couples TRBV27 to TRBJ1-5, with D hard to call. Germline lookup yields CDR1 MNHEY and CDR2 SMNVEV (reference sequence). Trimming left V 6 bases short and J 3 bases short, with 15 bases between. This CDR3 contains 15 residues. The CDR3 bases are TGTGCCAGCAGCCCCCCGGGAGGAATCAATCAGCCCCAGCATTTT. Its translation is CASSPPGGINQPQHF.

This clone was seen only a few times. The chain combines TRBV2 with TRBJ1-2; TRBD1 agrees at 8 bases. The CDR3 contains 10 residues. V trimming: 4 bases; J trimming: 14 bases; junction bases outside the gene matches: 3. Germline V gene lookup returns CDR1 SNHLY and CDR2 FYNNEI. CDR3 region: CASSGQGSTF. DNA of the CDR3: TGTGCCAGCAGTGGACAGGGGAGTACCTTC. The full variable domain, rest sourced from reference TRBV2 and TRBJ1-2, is EPEVTQTPSHQVTQMGQEVILRCVPISNHLYFYWYRQILGQKVEFLVSFYNNEISEKSEIFDDQFSVERPDGSNFTLKIRSTKLEDSAMYFCASSGQGSTFGSGTRLTVV.

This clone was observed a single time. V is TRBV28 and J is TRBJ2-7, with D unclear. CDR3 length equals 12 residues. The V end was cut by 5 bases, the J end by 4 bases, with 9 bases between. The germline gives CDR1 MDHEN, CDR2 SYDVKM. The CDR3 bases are TGTGCCAGCAGTCCTCCCCAGTACGAGCAGTACTTC. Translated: CASSPPQYEQYF.

The CDR3 DNA reads TGCGCCAGCAGCTTGGGCGCCCGGTCGGAGGGAAACACCATATATTTT. Translation gives CASSLGARSEGNTIYF. J is TRBJ1-3 and V is TRBV5-1, with no clear D. CDR1 and CDR2 from the germline V gene are SGHRS and YFSETQ. CDR3 size: 16 residues. The V gene lost 0 bases and the J gene lost 4 bases, with 14 bases spanning the gap.

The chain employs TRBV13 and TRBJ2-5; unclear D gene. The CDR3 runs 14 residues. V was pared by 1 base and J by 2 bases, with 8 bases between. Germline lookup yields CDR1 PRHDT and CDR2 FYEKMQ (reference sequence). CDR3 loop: CASSLDARQETQYF. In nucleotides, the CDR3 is TGTGCCAGCAGCTTAGACGCGCGGCAAGAGACCCAGTACTTC.

The CDR3 DNA reads TGTGCCAGCAGCTTAATTACCCTGGGGGGCAGAGACGAGACCCAGTACTTC. Protein sequence: CASSLITLGGRDETQYF. This chain links TRBV13 with TRBJ2-5, with D possibly called TRBD1 or TRBD2 (6 bases each). The V gene lost 2 bases and the J gene lost 5 bases, with 21 bases spanning the gap. The germline gives CDR1 PRHDT, CDR2 FYEKMQ (reference sequence). The CDR3 loop spans 17 amino acids.

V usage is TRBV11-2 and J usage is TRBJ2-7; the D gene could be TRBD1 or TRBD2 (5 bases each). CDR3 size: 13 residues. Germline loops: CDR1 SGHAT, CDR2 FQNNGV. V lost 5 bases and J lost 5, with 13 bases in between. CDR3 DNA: TGTGCCAGCAGCCCTCCGGGGCTCCACGAGCAGTACTTC. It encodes CASSPPGLHEQYF.

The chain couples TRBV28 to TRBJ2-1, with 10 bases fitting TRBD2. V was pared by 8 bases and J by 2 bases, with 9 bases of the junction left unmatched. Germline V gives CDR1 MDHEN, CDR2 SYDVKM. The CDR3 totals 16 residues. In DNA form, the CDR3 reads TGTGCCAGCCCCCCAGCGGGGGGGTTAGCCTACAATGAGCAGTTCTTC. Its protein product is CASPPAGGLAYNEQFF.

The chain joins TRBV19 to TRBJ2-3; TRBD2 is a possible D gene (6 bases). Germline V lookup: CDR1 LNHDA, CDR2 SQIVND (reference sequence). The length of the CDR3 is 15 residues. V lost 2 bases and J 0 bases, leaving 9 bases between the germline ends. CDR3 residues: CASSIRGLSTDTQYF. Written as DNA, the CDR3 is TGTGCCAGTAGTATAAGGGGACTGAGCACAGATACGCAGTATTTT.